The clone carrying this T cell receptor (beta chain) has a handful of counts. Its antigen remains unidentified. This CDR3 is built from 13 residues. V shed 9 bases and J shed 7 bases, with 13 bases lying between them. The germline gives CDR1 LNHDA, CDR2 SQIVND (reference sequence). A CD45RO/CCR7/CD25/CD127/CD95/CD27 panel sorted naive, central memory, regulatory and stem cell-like memory CD4+ cells. Expressed TCRB transcripts were sequenced because the entire RNA isolate underwent reverse transcription. The protocol was immunoSEQ multiplex PCR, while the TCRdb copy is restricted to in-frame clones and leaves out a portion. Among roughly 160,000 clones listed, approximately 8.1% were seen once. This specimen comes from a study of beta chain features in type 1 diabetes. Study context: Age, gender and cell yields were alike across patients and healthy donors. Notes on the study in general: In every one of the four CD4+ subsets, TCRB CDR3s were moderately but significantly shorter in Type 1 diabetes patients. Diminished insertions and augmented deletions at VDJ junctions characterized type 1 diabetes patients.

V gene TRBV19 combines with J gene TRBJ1-6; D gene unclear. The material sequenced was central memory CD4+ T cells from blood. The receptor was isolated from a woman in her thirties or forties with type 1 diabetes. The CDR3 DNA reads TGTGCCAGCAGCCGGGAGGGCAATTCACCCCTCCACTTT. This sequence encodes CASSREGNSPLHF.